The rows below give T cell receptor beta chains drawn from one sample of a study of shared clonotypes between healthy human individuals. Only in-frame clones appear in the TCRdb table, and some are missing; sequencing was by immunoSEQ multiplex PCR. Here the sample spans over 400,000 clones, about 85% being singletons. The sequencing input was PBMCs. Receptors originate from a middle-aged woman in good health. Some clones in this sample may be carry-over from other donors' samples. Both conserved end residues are part of each CDR3. The D gene is left open where the match is weak. Where a row states a size, it is once, few, many or the class of an expanded clone; other rows omit it.

TRBD1	TRBJ2-5	NA	13	TRBV5-1	CASSATGGETQYF	TGCGCCAGCAGCGCAACAGGGGGGGAGACCCAGTACTTC
NA	TRBJ2-3	NA	14	TRBV30	CASVRGTSTDTQYF	TGTGCCTCCGTCCGGGGGACTAGCACAGATACGCAGTATTTT
NA	TRBJ1-2	once	14	TRBV6-5	CASRRGTYNYGYTF	TGTGCCAGCAGACGTGGGACCTATAACTATGGCTACACCTTC
NA	TRBJ2-3	NA	13	TRBV7-3	CASSFGRTDTQYF	TGTGCCAGCAGCTTTGGACGGACAGATACGCAGTATTTT
NA	TRBJ1-4	NA	14	TRBV27	CASSPWGTNEKLFF	TGTGCCAGCAGCCCATGGGGCACGAATGAAAAACTGTTTTTT
NA	TRBJ2-1	NA	14	TRBV7-2	CASSLTTDDNEQFF	TGTGCCAGCAGCCTAACGACAGACGACAATGAGCAGTTCTTC
TRBD2	TRBJ2-7	few	13	TRBV19	CASSVAGVYEQYF	TGTGCCAGTAGTGTAGCGGGAGTGTACGAGCAGTACTTC
NA	TRBJ1-5	many	14	TRBV5-4	CASSLKGVDQPQHF	TGTGCCAGCAGCTTGAAAGGGGTTGATCAGCCCCAGCATTTT
NA	TRBJ1-1	NA	12	TRBV5-1	CASSSGNTEAFF	TGCGCCAGCAGCTCCGGAAACACTGAAGCTTTCTTT
NA	TRBJ1-5	NA	12	TRBV30	CASGIGRLPQHF	TGTGCCTCCGGAATTGGGAGGTTGCCCCAGCATTTT
NA	TRBJ1-5	NA	15	TRBV27	CASSLSPLSLQPQHF	TGTGCCAGCAGTTTATCGCCTCTCTCGCTTCAGCCCCAGCATTTT
NA	TRBJ2-5	NA	13	TRBV30	CAWSVRTNRVQYF	TGTGCCTGGAGTGTAAGGACGAATCGCGTCCAGTACTTC
NA	TRBJ1-1	once	17	TRBV14	CASSQEVPGLQNTEAFF	TGTGCCAGCAGCCAAGAAGTTCCAGGGTTGCAGAACACTGAAGCTTTCTTT
NA	TRBJ2-3	NA	13	TRBV7-2	CASSPTMERTQYF	TGTGCCAGCAGCCCCACTATGGAGCGCACGCAGTATTTT
TRBD2	TRBJ2-4	NA	15	TRBV5-6	CASSSRLAGKNIQYF	TGTGCCAGCAGCTCCAGACTAGCGGGAAAAAACATTCAGTACTTC
TRBD2	TRBJ2-1	NA	23	TRBV13	CASSSRQFTETSGGRQRYNEQFF	TGTGCCAGCAGCTCAAGACAGTTTACGGAGACTAGCGGGGGGCGCCAACGTTACAATGAGCAGTTCTTC
NA	TRBJ1-5	NA	15	TRBV28	CASAVGGYSNQPQHF	TGTGCCAGTGCCGTTGGGGGGTATAGCAATCAGCCCCAGCATTTT
TRBD1	TRBJ1-3	many	15	TRBV9	CASSVEGARGNTIYF	TGTGCCAGCAGCGTAGAGGGGGCTCGCGGAAACACCATATATTTT
TRBD2	TRBJ2-3	NA	15	TRBV7-2	CASSPWGGSTDTQYF	TGTGCCAGCAGCCCATGGGGGGGTAGCACAGATACGCAGTATTTT
TRBD1	TRBJ1-2	NA	14	TRBV2	CASSDTGGLRGYTF	TGTGCCAGCAGTGACACAGGGGGCCTGAGGGGCTACACCTTC
TRBD1	TRBJ1-4	NA	17	TRBV5-1	CASSSSIPQGANEKLFF	TGCGCCAGCAGCTCGTCGATACCACAGGGGGCTAATGAAAAACTGTTTTTT
NA	TRBJ1-1	once	15	TRBV5-6	CASSWGGASDTEAFF	TGTGCCAGCAGCTGGGGCGGGGCCTCGGACACTGAAGCTTTCTTT
NA	TRBJ1-3	NA	13	TRBV28	CASQGVGGNTIYF	TGTGCCAGCCAGGGCGTGGGCGGAAACACCATATATTTT
NA	TRBJ1-1	NA	15	TRBV5-1	CASSLTTDLNTEAFF	TGCGCCAGCAGCTTGACGACAGACTTGAACACTGAAGCTTTCTTT
NA	TRBJ1-1	NA	14	TRBV28	CASSFPQSRTEAFF	TGTGCCAGCAGTTTCCCCCAGTCGCGGACTGAAGCTTTCTTT
TRBD1	TRBJ1-1	NA	15	TRBV5-5	CASSLWYRGGTEAFF	TGTGCCAGCAGCTTGTGGTACAGGGGTGGCACTGAAGCTTTCTTT
NA	TRBJ2-1	NA	15	TRBV11-3	CASSLSSSGWDEQFF	TGTGCCAGCAGCTTATCGTCAAGCGGGTGGGATGAGCAGTTCTTC
NA	TRBJ1-2	NA	13	TRBV7-3	CASSFRDGYGYTF	TGTGCCAGCAGCTTTCGGGACGGCTATGGCTACACCTTC
NA	TRBJ1-5	NA	14	TRBV19	CASSVTGAGQPQHF	TGTGCCAGTAGTGTAACGGGGGCAGGGCAGCCCCAGCATTTT
NA	TRBJ1-1	once	13	TRBV10-1	CASSRGWGTEAFF	TGCGCCAGCAGCCGGGGTTGGGGCACTGAAGCTTTCTTT
NA	TRBJ2-6	NA	17	TRBV5-1	CASSLGQLLSGANVLTF	TGCGCCAGCAGCTTGGGCCAGCTGCTCTCTGGGGCCAACGTCCTGACTTTC
NA	TRBJ2-4	once	13	TRBV6-5	CASSYAARYIQYF	TGTGCCAGCAGTTATGCAGCCAGGTACATTCAGTACTTC
NA	TRBJ2-7	NA	16	TRBV7-9	CASSLGWDKPSSEQYF	TGTGCCAGCAGCTTAGGGTGGGACAAACCATCCTCCGAGCAGTACTTC
NA	TRBJ2-2	NA	14	TRBV15	CATSSQWGTGELFF	TGTGCCACCAGCAGCCAGTGGGGGACCGGGGAGCTGTTTTTT
TRBD2	TRBJ2-1	NA	14	TRBV29-1	CSVTGTSGFDEQFF	TGCAGCGTTACCGGGACTAGCGGGTTCGATGAGCAGTTCTTC
TRBD2	TRBJ2-1	NA	15	TRBV2	CASSLTSGRENEQFF	TGTGCCAGCAGCCTCACTAGCGGGAGGGAAAATGAGCAGTTCTTC
NA	TRBJ2-1	NA	15	TRBV7-3	CASSRSGNRGNEQFF	TGTGCCAGCAGCCGATCAGGGAATAGGGGCAATGAGCAGTTCTTC
NA	TRBJ1-4	once	13	TRBV29-1	CSVARGSGEKLFF	TGCAGCGTTGCAAGGGGGTCTGGGGAAAAACTGTTTTTT
TRBD2	TRBJ2-6	NA	19	TRBV11-3	CASSSGTSGRKAGANVLTF	TGTGCCAGCAGCTCGGGGACTAGCGGGAGAAAGGCTGGGGCCAACGTCCTGACTTTC
NA	TRBJ1-2	NA	14	TRBV5-6	CASGLGPGWSGYTF	TGTGCCAGCGGCTTGGGCCCGGGTTGGAGTGGCTACACCTTT
NA	TRBJ2-3	NA	14	TRBV6-4	CASSDWGGQDTQYF	TGTGCCAGCAGTGACTGGGGGGGACAAGATACGCAGTATTTT